The following is a T cell receptor beta chain sequence with its context. The germline V gene has CDR1 LNHNV and CDR2 YYDKDF (reference sequence). With 3 bases removed from V and 2 bases from J, the gap between germline ends came to 14 bases. The CDR3 has 15 amino acids. These data belong to a study of OX40 agonist ivuxolimab in advanced cancers. TCRdb keeps only in-frame clones here, not all; method: immunoSEQ multiplex PCR. The sample lists 50,000 to 80,000 clones; about 80% were seen once. This TCR came from an adult with an advanced solid tumor such as melanoma, head and neck, liver or kidney cancer. The chain couples TRBV15 to TRBJ2-7; D not resolved. The source material was CD4+ or CD8+ T cells sorted from blood, sampled in a trial of the OX40 agonist ivuxolimab. For the CDR3, the DNA is TGTGCCACCAGCAGTGGACGGCCTCCGGCCTACGAGCAGTACTTC. Its translation: CATSSGRPPAYEQYF.